This is a list of T cell receptor beta chains from one sample in a study of OX40 agonist ivuxolimab in advanced cancers. Sequencing was performed with immunoSEQ multiplex PCR; in TCRdb, only in-frame clones are kept and a portion is missing. Of roughly 56,000 clones in the sample, 65% to 85% were seen once. Here the sequenced sample was CD4+ or CD8+ T cells sorted from blood, taken in a trial of the OX40 agonist ivuxolimab. Every receptor here comes from an adult with an advanced solid tumor such as melanoma, head and neck, liver or kidney cancer. Each CDR3 is given with its conserved first and last residue. A D gene is named only where the DNA matches it firmly. Where a row states a size, it is once, few, many or the class of an expanded clone; other rows omit it.

d_call j_call clone_size v_call cdr3_nt cdr3_aa
- TRBJ1-1 - TRBV5-4 TGTGCCAGCAGGGGGGTGGGTGCAGGGGCGGACACTGAAGCTTTCTTT CASRGVGAGADTEAFF
- TRBJ2-1 - TRBV11-2 TGTGCCAGCAGCCCCCAGGCCACGGGAGAGAGTGAGCAGTTCTTC CASSPQATGESEQFF
- TRBJ2-7 - TRBV9 TGTGCCAGCAGCTCACAGGACCACTACGAGCAGTACTTC CASSSQDHYEQYF
- TRBJ2-3 - TRBV19 TGTGCCACCAGGCGGGGGCGAGGCACAGATACGCAGTATTTT CATRRGRGTDTQYF
- TRBJ1-1 - TRBV7-2 TGTGCCAGCAGCTTAGCTTGGCAGGGTGGGACTGAAGCTTTCTTT CASSLAWQGGTEAFF
TRBD1 TRBJ1-1 - TRBV2 TGTGCCAGCAGGCCCCGACAGGGGGGGACTGAAGCTTTCTTT CASRPRQGGTEAFF
TRBD1 TRBJ2-1 - TRBV30 TGTGCCTGGAGTGTCGGGACAGAGAATGAGCAGTTCTTC CAWSVGTENEQFF
TRBD1 TRBJ2-3 - TRBV7-3 TGTGCCAGCAGCCTAAGTGGCAGGGGGAGCACAGATACGCAGTATTTT CASSLSGRGSTDTQYF
- TRBJ2-7 few TRBV2 TGTGCCAGTGCACAAGGGTTTCGCTACGAGCAGTACTTC CASAQGFRYEQYF
TRBD1 TRBJ1-5 - TRBV5-4 TGTGCCAGCAGCACCCTAGGACAGGGCAATCAGCCCCAGCATTTT CASSTLGQGNQPQHF
- TRBJ2-7 - TRBV5-3 TGTGCCAGAGACAGGGCGGGGTTCGCCGAGCAGTACTTC CARDRAGFAEQYF
TRBD2 TRBJ2-2 - TRBV10-3 TGTGCCATCAGTCGAGGGGCTAGCGGGCAAAACACCGGGGAGCTGTTTTTT CAISRGASGQNTGELFF
- TRBJ2-1 - TRBV7-9 TGTGCCAGCAGCCTTGGACAGTACAATGAGCAGTTCTTC CASSLGQYNEQFF
- TRBJ2-2 - TRBV5-6 TGTGCCAGCAGCCGGCTAGGCAACACCGGGGAGCTGTTTTTT CASSRLGNTGELFF
TRBD2 TRBJ2-7 - TRBV7-9 TGTGCCAGCAGCTTAGCAGAGACTAGCGGGAACCTCTACGAGCAGTACTTC CASSLAETSGNLYEQYF
TRBD2 TRBJ2-3 - TRBV9 TGTGCCAGCAGCGTGACTAGCGGGAGTTCAGATACGCAGTATTTT CASSVTSGSSDTQYF
TRBD1 TRBJ1-4 - TRBV5-6 TGTGCCAGCAGCTTACAGGGGACTAATGAAAAACTGTTTTTT CASSLQGTNEKLFF
- TRBJ2-7 - TRBV7-6 TGTGCCAGCAGCGCAAGGGGGGGCGAGCAGTACTTC CASSARGGEQYF
- TRBJ2-1 - TRBV5-4 TGTGCCAGCAGCTTGGGTGGGGGGGCCCAATACAATGAGCAGTTCTTC CASSLGGGAQYNEQFF
TRBD1 TRBJ1-1 - TRBV5-1 TGCGCCAGCAGCAACAGGGGAGGTACTGAAGCTTTCTTT CASSNRGGTEAFF
- TRBJ1-1 - TRBV4-2 TGTGCCAGCAGCGCGGGCGGGAACACTGAAGCTTTCTTT CASSAGGNTEAFF
TRBD2 TRBJ2-7 - TRBV5-1 TGCGCCAGCAGCACGGGACTACCTCCCTACGAGCAGTACTTC CASSTGLPPYEQYF
TRBD1 TRBJ2-7 - TRBV7-8 TGTGCCAGCAGCTTAGAGAGGGGGCACTACGAGCAGTACTTC CASSLERGHYEQYF
TRBD2 TRBJ2-3 - TRBV2 TGTGCCAGCAGACCGACTAGCGTTAGCACAGATACGCAGTATTTT CASRPTSVSTDTQYF